These 8 T cell receptor beta chains came from one sample sequenced in a study of human T cells and chemical hapten exposure. Sample time point: patch test 2, 6 weeks after DPC sensitization. The treatment was: therapeutic diphenylcyclopropenone sensitization with weekly scalp DPC. A single record per CDR3 protein comes from TCRdb applying MiXCR to the RACE reads. The sample shows a few hundred thousand distinct CDR3 sequences, nearly 6.5% of them seen only once. Material: whole blood, obtained in connection with sensitization to the hapten diphenylcyclopropenone (DPC). All receptors derive from a woman aged 18-35 years with alopecia areata. Some clones in this sample may be carry-over from other donors' samples.

This clonotype was observed a handful of times. The chain couples TRBV5-6 to TRBJ2-3; the match to TRBD2 covers 10 bases. The CDR3 has 15 amino acids. J was trimmed by 7 bases and V by 2 bases; bases with no gene match: 7. Germline V gives CDR1 SGHDT, CDR2 YYEEEE. CDR3 sequence reads: CASSFGLAVANTQYF. The CDR3 coding sequence is TGTGCCAGCAGCTTTGGACTAGCGGTGGCAAATACGCAGTATTTT.

This clonotype was recorded many times. The gene calls are TRBV5-1 and TRBJ1-1; 9 positions agree with TRBD1. Trimming at V came to 6 bases and at J to 5 bases, leaving 8 bases not matched to a gene. In germline, CDR1 is SGHRS, CDR2 YFSETQ. The CDR3 runs 14 residues. CDR3 nucleotide sequence: TGCGCCAGCACACTGGGACAGGGCGGAACTGAAGCTTTCTTT. Translating it yields CASTLGQGGTEAFF.

The chain has TRBV20-1 and TRBJ1-4; maybe TRBD1 (6 bases). The CDR3 spans 15 residues. Trimming pared 3 bases from V and 7 bases from J, leaving 18 bases between. CDR1 is DFQATT, CDR2 SNEGSKA, per germline (reference sequence). The CDR3 loop reads CSARGGGLEGEKLFF. The CDR3 DNA is TGCAGTGCTAGGGGAGGGGGGTTGGAAGGTGAAAAACTGTTTTTT.

This chain joins TRBV5-1 and TRBJ2-3; D uncertain. The germline V gene encodes CDR1 SGHRS and CDR2 YFSETQ. Trimming took 3 bases from V and 2 from J, leaving 16 bases between them. The CDR3 contains 16 residues. The CDR3 DNA follows: TGCGCCAGCAGCTCTCAAGACTCTTCCTTCACAGATACGCAGTATTTT. Translating it yields CASSSQDSSFTDTQYF.

This clonotype was found many times. The chain is built from TRBV5-1 and TRBJ2-3; possible D gene TRBD1, 7 bases. Deletions cut 6 bases from V and 2 bases from J, with 16 bases between. This CDR3 has 15 residues. Germline V gene data show CDR1 as SGHRS and CDR2 as YFSETQ. Here the CDR3 DNA reads TGCGCCAGCAACGAAGGAGGGGGCACCACAGATACGCAGTATTTT. It codes for CASNEGGGTTDTQYF.

The CDR3 region is CASSPNSREEQFF. CDR3 DNA sequence: TGCGCCAGCAGCCCAAACAGCCGGGAGGAGCAGTTCTTC. The J gene is TRBJ2-1, the V gene TRBV5-1; D may be TRBD2 (6 bases). Germline loops: CDR1 SGHRS, CDR2 YFSETQ. This CDR3 has 13 residues. Between the trimmed V and J ends, which lost 4 bases and 10 bases, there was a span of 15 bases.

This clonotype was seen more than once but under ten times. The V and J genes are TRBV9 and TRBJ1-2; a weak D match, TRBD1 (5 bases). Trimming pared 2 bases from V and 7 bases from J, leaving 12 bases between. CDR1 is SGDLS and CDR2 is YYNGEE in the germline V gene. The CDR3 spans 13 residues. The CDR3 region is CASSVGGAGGYTF. CDR3 DNA: TGTGCCAGCAGCGTCGGAGGGGCCGGTGGCTACACCTTC.

V usage is TRBV6-5 and J usage is TRBJ2-2; D is uncertain. The CDR3 has 15 residues. CDR1 and CDR2 from the germline V gene are MNHEY and SVGAGI. The V end was cut by 3 bases, the J end by 0 bases, with 8 bases between. CDR3 sequence (DNA): TGTGCCAGCAGTTATGGGGTTACGAACACCGGGGAGCTGTTTTTT. It specifies CASSYGVTNTGELFF.